The 13 T cell receptor beta chains below all came from one sample that was sequenced in a study of spatial heterogeneity in lung cancer. TCRdb called the 5' RACE reads again in MiXCR, with one record for every CDR3 protein. The data contain approximately 15,000 distinct CDR3 sequences, 3.6% of them singletons. Time point specified: sample taken at primary tumor resection. Sequencing used normal lung tissue next to the tumor, obtained at surgery. Receptors originate from a male donor with early-stage non-small cell lung cancer.

This clonotype occurred many times. Within a library made for alpha chains, this beta chain is off target, and its count is uninformative. This rearrangement joins TRBV3-1 to TRBJ1-6, with TRBD1 as a possible D gene (5 bases). Germline V CDR1 and CDR2: LGHDT, YNNKEL (reference sequence). CDR3 length: 13 amino acids. Trimming removed 6 bases at V and 10 bases at J, with 13 bases between. The CDR3 DNA follows: TGTGCCAGCAGTCCCAGGGCTAACTCACCCCTCCACTTT. Amino acids: CASSPRANSPLHF.

This clonotype has at least ten counts. A library prepared for alpha chains yielded this beta chain as an off-target read; its size is of little meaning. This chain uses TRBV20-1 with TRBJ2-1, with 11 bases identical to TRBD1. The ends lost 2 bases at V and 8 bases at J; junction bases unmatched: 11. Germline V gene data show CDR1 as DFQATT and CDR2 as SNEGSKA (reference sequence). CDR3 length: 16 residues. The CDR3 region is CSARRSWTGGPDEQFF. In nucleotides, the CDR3 is TGCAGTGCTAGACGAAGCTGGACAGGGGGCCCGGATGAGCAGTTCTTC.

This clonotype was detected ten times or more. As an off-target read in a library built for alpha chains, this beta chain has a frequency of little significance. The chain combines TRBV29-1 with TRBJ1-1, with D perhaps TRBD1 (6 bases). V was cut by 7 bases and J by 10 bases, with 16 bases left in between. The length of the CDR3 is 11 residues. Germline loops: CDR1 SQVTM, CDR2 ANQGSEA. The CDR3 here is CSGTLGGRAFF. The CDR3 nucleotides are TGCAGCGGGACCCTAGGGGGGCGAGCTTTCTTT.

This clonotype was counted many times. This beta chain came through as a stray read in a library set up for alpha chains, and its size says little. The chain links TRBV24-1 to TRBJ2-1; TRBD1 matches at 7 bases. CDR3 length equals 16 residues. The V gene's germline CDR1 is KGHDR and CDR2 SFDVKD. Germline trimming cut 6 bases from V and 1 base from J; bases unmatched to any gene: 8. The chain's CDR3 is CATSSALTGSYNEQFF. CDR3 nucleotides: TGTGCCACCAGTTCGGCGCTGACAGGGTCCTACAATGAGCAGTTCTTC.

This clonotype was seen repeatedly, ten times or more. The library was built for alpha chains, so this beta chain is an off-target read and its size means little. The rearrangement uses TRBV12-3 or TRBV12-4 and TRBJ2-3, with D perhaps assigned TRBD1 or TRBD2 (5 bases each). Between the trimmed V and J ends, which lost 6 bases and 2 bases, there was a span of 15 bases. The CDR3 spans 15 residues. The CDR3 spells CASRPQGGYTDTQYF. CDR3 DNA sequence: TGTGCCAGCAGACCCCAGGGCGGGTACACAGATACGCAGTATTTT.

This clonotype was counted at least ten times. With the library built for alpha chains, this beta chain is off target and its frequency is not meaningful. The chain employs TRBV5-4 and TRBJ2-3; 8 bases map to TRBD1. V shed 0 bases, J shed 0 bases, and the junction held 3 bases outside the gene matches. The CDR3 is 16 residues long. Germline CDR1 SGHNT, CDR2 YYREEE (reference sequence). CDR3 nucleotides: TGTGCCAGCAGCTTGGCAGGGGGCCTTAGCACAGATACGCAGTATTTT. Residues: CASSLAGGLSTDTQYF. Variable domain in full (rest from reference TRBV5-4 and TRBJ2-3): ETGVTQSPTHLIKTRGQQVTLRCSSQSGHNTVSWYQQALGQGPQFIFQYYREEENGRGNFPPRFSGLQFPNYSSELNVNALELDDSALYLCASSLAGGLSTDTQYFGPGTRLTVL.

This clonotype occurred many times. Since the library was made to target alpha chains, this beta chain is a stray read and its abundance is not meaningful. The chain combines TRBV5-1 with TRBJ2-3; D unclear. In germline, CDR1 is SGHRS, CDR2 YFSETQ. The CDR3 contains 14 residues. V lost 0 bases to trimming and J lost 0 bases, with 5 bases between them. The CDR3 loop reads CASSLGESTDTQYF. The CDR3 DNA is TGCGCCAGCAGCTTGGGGGAAAGCACAGATACGCAGTATTTT.

Relative to its sample, this clonotype is medium-sized (0.01 to 0.1%). Because this beta chain is a stray read in a library intended to capture alpha chains, its abundance should not be given much weight. The chain has TRBV20-1 and TRBJ2-7; 9 nucleotides line up with TRBD1. Germline assignment: CDR1 DFQATT and CDR2 SNEGSKA (reference sequence). Unmatched junction bases numbered 3, after V lost 0 bases and J lost 3 bases. The CDR3 has 14 amino acids. CDR3 in amino acids: CSARDPGQGYEQYF. The CDR3, as DNA: TGCAGTGCTAGAGATCCGGGACAGGGCTACGAGCAGTACTTC.

In this sample, this clonotype turned up many times. This beta chain is an unintended read in a library built for alpha chains; its size means little. This chain uses TRBV20-1 with TRBJ2-4; D unclear. Per the germline V gene, CDR1 is DFQATT and CDR2 is SNEGSKA (reference sequence). Trimming removed 0 bases from V and 1 base from J, with 13 bases in between. This CDR3 comprises 16 residues. CDR3 bases: TGCAGTGCTAGAGAAGGGTTTGAATCGGCCAAAAACATTCAGTACTTC. The encoded protein is CSAREGFESAKNIQYF.

This clonotype came up many times. This beta chain was picked up by a library intended for alpha chains and is off target, so its count carries little meaning. The chain carries TRBV20-1 and TRBJ2-3, with D unresolved. This CDR3 is 13 amino acids long. CDR1 is DFQATT and CDR2 is SNEGSKA in the germline V gene (reference sequence). The germline V and J ends were trimmed by 1 base and 4 bases, with 9 bases remaining between them. CDR3 sequence: CSARGPTPDTQYF. The CDR3 DNA reads TGCAGTGCTAGAGGTCCTACCCCAGATACGCAGTATTTT.

There are many counts of this clonotype. A library prepared for alpha chains yielded this beta chain as an off-target read; its size is of little meaning. V and J are TRBV4-3 and TRBJ2-2, with 9 bases fitting TRBD2. Trimming removed 0 bases from V and 4 bases from J; junction bases left unmatched: 3. The CDR3 totals 16 residues. Germline CDR1 reads LGHNA; CDR2 reads YSLEER. The CDR3 reads CASSQDSGGGTGELFF. The CDR3 nucleotides read TGCGCCAGCAGCCAAGATAGCGGGGGCGGCACCGGGGAGCTGTTTTTT.

This clonotype has ten or more counts. The library was prepared for alpha chains; this beta chain is a stray read, so its frequency means little. The J gene is TRBJ2-4, the V gene TRBV9; D is ambiguous. Germline V gives CDR1 SGDLS, CDR2 YYNGEE. V lost 1 base and J lost 6, with 8 bases in between. CDR3 length: 13 residues. Written as DNA, the CDR3 is TGTGCCAGCAGCGTAACTCCAGCAAACATTCAGTACTTC. Protein product: CASSVTPANIQYF.

This clonotype was counted many times. This beta chain is an off-target read within a library intended for alpha chains, so its frequency means little. This chain joins TRBV12-3 or TRBV12-4 and TRBJ1-2; TRBD1 agrees at 9 bases. Unmatched junction bases numbered 15, after V lost 6 bases and J lost 4 bases. This CDR3 spans 17 amino acids. This CDR3 reads CASSTGTGRFGGYGYTF. CDR3 DNA sequence: TGTGCCAGCAGCACGGGGACAGGGAGGTTTGGTGGCTATGGCTACACCTTC.